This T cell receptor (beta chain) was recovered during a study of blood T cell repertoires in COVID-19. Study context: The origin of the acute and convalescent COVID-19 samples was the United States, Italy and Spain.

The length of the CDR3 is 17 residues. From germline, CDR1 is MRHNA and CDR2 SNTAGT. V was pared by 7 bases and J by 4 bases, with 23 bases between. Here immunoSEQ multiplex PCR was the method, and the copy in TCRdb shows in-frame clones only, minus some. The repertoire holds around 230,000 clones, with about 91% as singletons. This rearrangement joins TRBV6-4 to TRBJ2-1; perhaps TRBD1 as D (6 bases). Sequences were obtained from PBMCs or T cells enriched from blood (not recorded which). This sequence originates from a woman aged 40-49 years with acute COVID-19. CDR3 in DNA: TGTGCCAGCACCAGCCGGGGTGGGGGACAACCTTACAATGAGCAGTTCTTC. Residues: CASTSRGGGQPYNEQFF.